This T cell receptor beta chain was obtained from a study of beta chain features in type 1 diabetes. Findings of the study overall: All four CD4+ subsets of Type 1 diabetes patients contained TCRB CDR3s that were moderately but significantly shorter.

There are 8 residues in the CDR3. The germline CDR1 and CDR2 sequences are MNHNS and SASEGT. Note on this clone: Its antigen is as yet unknown. One end of the junction fails to match germline, which may point to a read error.

cDNA synthesis used the whole RNA isolate, giving expressed TCRB sequences. Data came from immunoSEQ multiplex PCR; TCRdb stores just in-frame clones and leaves some out. The data show hundreds of thousands of clones, approximately 11% seen once. What was sequenced was naive CD4+ T cells from blood. The sequence came from a man aged 30 to 39 with type 1 diabetes. The J gene is TRBJ1-2, the V gene TRBV6-1, with D hard to call. CDR3 residues: CASSGWSF. CDR3 nucleotide sequence: TGTGCCAGCAGCGGCTGGAGCTTC.